This TCR beta chain originates from a study of OX40 agonist ivuxolimab in advanced cancers. The CDR3 covers 14 residues. Germline V lookup: CDR1 MDHEN, CDR2 SYDVKM. V was shortened by 3 bases and J by 5 bases, with 13 bases between the two germline ends. Sequencing was performed with immunoSEQ multiplex PCR; in TCRdb, only in-frame clones are kept and a portion is missing. The table records roughly 9,900 clones, 78% of them present only once. This receptor was obtained from an adult with an advanced solid tumor such as melanoma, head and neck, liver or kidney cancer. Sequences were derived from CD4+ or CD8+ T cells sorted from blood, sampled in a trial of the OX40 agonist ivuxolimab. The rearrangement joins TRBV28 to TRBJ1-1, with a possible D match to TRBD1 (5 bases). As DNA, the CDR3 is TGTGCCAGCAGTTTCTTGAGGGGTAGGACTGAAGCTTTCTTT. Translating it yields CASSFLRGRTEAFF.